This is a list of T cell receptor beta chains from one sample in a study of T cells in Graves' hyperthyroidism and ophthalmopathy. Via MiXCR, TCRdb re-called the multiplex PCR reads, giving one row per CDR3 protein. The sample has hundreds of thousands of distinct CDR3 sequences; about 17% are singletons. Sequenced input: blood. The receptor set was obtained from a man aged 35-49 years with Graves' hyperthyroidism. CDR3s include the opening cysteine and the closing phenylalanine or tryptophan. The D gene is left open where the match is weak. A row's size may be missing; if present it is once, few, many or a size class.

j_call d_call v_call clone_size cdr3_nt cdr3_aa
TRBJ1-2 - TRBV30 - TGTGCCTGGAGTCCACCGGGACTCAGCTATGGCTACACCTTC CAWSPPGLSYGYTF
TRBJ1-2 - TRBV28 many TGTGCCAGCAGACGTTCAGGGAGAATTGGCGGCTACACCTTC CASRRSGRIGGYTF
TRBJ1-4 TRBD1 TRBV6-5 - TGTGCCAGCAGTTACACAGGGGGCGCAACTAATGAAAAACTGTTTTTT CASSYTGGATNEKLFF
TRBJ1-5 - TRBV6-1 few TGTGCCAGCAGTGGCCGGGGGAGGCAGCCCCAGCATTTT CASSGRGRQPQHF
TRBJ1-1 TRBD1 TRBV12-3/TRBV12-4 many TGTGCCAGCAGTTCCATGGACAGGGAACCTGAAGCTTTCTTT CASSSMDREPEAFF
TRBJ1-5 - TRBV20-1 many TGCAGTGCTAGGGTCCTCAATCAGCCCCAGCATTTT CSARVLNQPQHF
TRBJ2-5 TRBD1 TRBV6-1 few TGTGCCAGCAGTCTATCCAGGGGGCGCGAGGAGACCCAGTACTTC CASSLSRGREETQYF
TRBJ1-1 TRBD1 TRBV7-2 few TGTGCCAGCAGCACTTACAGGGGTGAAGCTTTCTTT CASSTYRGEAFF
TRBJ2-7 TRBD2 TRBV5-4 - TGTGCCAGCAGAAGATTAGCGGGGGGCCAGTACGAGCAGTACTTC CASRRLAGGQYEQYF
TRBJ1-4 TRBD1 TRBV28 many TGTGCCAGCAGTCCCCCGGGACAGGGGATTGAAAAACTGTTTTTT CASSPPGQGIEKLFF
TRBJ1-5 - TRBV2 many TGTGCCAGCAGTGCCGAAGGGACTCAGCCCCAGCATTTT CASSAEGTQPQHF
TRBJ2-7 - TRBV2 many TGTGCCAGCAGTGAAGTCCTCGACAGCAAGAGCTCCTACGAGCAGTACTTC CASSEVLDSKSSYEQYF
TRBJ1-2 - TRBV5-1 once TGCGCCAGCAGCTTGGACGGGGGGGCCTATGGCTACACCTTC CASSLDGGAYGYTF
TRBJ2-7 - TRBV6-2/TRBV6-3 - TGTGCCAGCAGTTACGGTCAAAGGGACGAGCAGTACTTC CASSYGQRDEQYF
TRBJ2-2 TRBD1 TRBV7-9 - TGTGCCAGCAGCTTCCCCACCGGACAGGGTAACACCGGGGAGCTGTTTTTT CASSFPTGQGNTGELFF
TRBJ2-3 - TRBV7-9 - TGTGCCAGCAGTCGGACAGCAAGGAATGCAGATACGCAGTATTTT CASSRTARNADTQYF
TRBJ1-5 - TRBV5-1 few TGCGCCAGCAGCTTGGGCCCGAGAGGGGGGGCTGGCAATCAGCCCCAGCATTTT CASSLGPRGGAGNQPQHF
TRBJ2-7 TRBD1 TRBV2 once TGTGCCAGAATGACGGGACAGGGGTACGAGCAGTACTTC CARMTGQGYEQYF
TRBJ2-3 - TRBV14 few TGTGCCAGCAGCCGGACCGGGGGCGGCACAGATACGCAGTATTTT CASSRTGGGTDTQYF
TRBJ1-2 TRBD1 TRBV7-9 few TGTGCCAGCAGCCACACCCCGGGACAGTCTTCTAACTATGGCTACACCTTC CASSHTPGQSSNYGYTF
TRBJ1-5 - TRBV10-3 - TGTGCCATCAGTGGCCCGGGTGGGACTCGGGCCCAGCATTTT CAISGPGGTRAQHF
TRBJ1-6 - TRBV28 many TGTGCCAGCGATAGGGACTTGGATTCACCCCTCCACTTT CASDRDLDSPLHF
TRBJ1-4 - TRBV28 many TGTGCCATAGGACGGACGCGGGAAAAACTGTTTTTT CAIGRTREKLFF
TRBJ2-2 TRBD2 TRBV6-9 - TGTGCCAGCAGTTCGACTAGCGGCAGGAACACCGGGGAGCTGTTTTTT CASSSTSGRNTGELFF
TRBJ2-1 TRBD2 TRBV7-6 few TGTGCCAGCAGCTTAGGTCCTAGCGGGGGCTCCTACAATGAGCAGTTCTTC CASSLGPSGGSYNEQFF
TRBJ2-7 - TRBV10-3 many TGTGCCATCAGTGAAAGGGTCCACGAGCAGTACTTC CAISERVHEQYF
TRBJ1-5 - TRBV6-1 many TGTGCCAGCAGTGAAGAGGGAGGACAGCCCCAGCATTTT CASSEEGGQPQHF
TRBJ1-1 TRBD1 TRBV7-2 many TGTGCCAGCAGCCCGAGACAGGGACTGAACACTGAAGCTTTCTTT CASSPRQGLNTEAFF
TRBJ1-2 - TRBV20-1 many TGCAGTGCTAGAATGGGGGCTGATGGCTACACCTTC CSARMGADGYTF
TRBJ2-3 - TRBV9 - TGTGCCAGCAGTGAGACCCCGGGCACAGATACGCAGTATTTT CASSETPGTDTQYF
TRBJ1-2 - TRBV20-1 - TGCAGTGCTAGTCCCGGGCACCACAACTATGGCTACACCTTC CSASPGHHNYGYTF
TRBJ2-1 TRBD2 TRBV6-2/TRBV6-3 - TGTGCCAGCAGTTCTCGACTAGCGGGGGGGCCTGATGAGCAGTTCTTC CASSSRLAGGPDEQFF
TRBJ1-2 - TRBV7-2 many TGTGCCAGCAGCTTAGAACCTAGGGATGGCTACACCTTC CASSLEPRDGYTF
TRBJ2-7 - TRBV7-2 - TGTGCCAGCAGCTCTTTCCGACAGAGTTCCCACGAGCAGTACTTC CASSSFRQSSHEQYF
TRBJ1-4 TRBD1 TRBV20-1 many TGCAGTGCTAGGGACAGGATAACTAATGAAAAACTGTTTTTT CSARDRITNEKLFF
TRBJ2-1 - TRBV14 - TGTGCCAGCAGCCAAGAGTGGGCAGTCGGGGAGGATGAGCAGTTCTTC CASSQEWAVGEDEQFF
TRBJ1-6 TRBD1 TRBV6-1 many TGTGCCAGCAGTTCGGACAGGGCAGGCTATAATTCACCCCTCCACTTT CASSSDRAGYNSPLHF
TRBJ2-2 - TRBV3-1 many TGTGCCAGCAGCCCACTTAGGGGGTCCGGGGAGCTGTTTTTT CASSPLRGSGELFF
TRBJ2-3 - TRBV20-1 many TGCAGTGCTAGTGACAGGGTATCGCTAGCGCCCACAGATACGCAGTATTTT CSASDRVSLAPTDTQYF
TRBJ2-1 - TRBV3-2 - TGTGCCAGCGGACTACTGGGTAGCTCCCACAATGAGCAGTTCTTC CASGLLGSSHNEQFF
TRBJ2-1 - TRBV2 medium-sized TGTGCCAGCACCCTGATTCCCGGGTATGAGCAGTTCTTC CASTLIPGYEQFF
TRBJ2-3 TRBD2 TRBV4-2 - TGTGCCAGCAGCCAAGGGGAGGTAGCGGGGGGAAGCACAGATACGCAGTATTTT CASSQGEVAGGSTDTQYF